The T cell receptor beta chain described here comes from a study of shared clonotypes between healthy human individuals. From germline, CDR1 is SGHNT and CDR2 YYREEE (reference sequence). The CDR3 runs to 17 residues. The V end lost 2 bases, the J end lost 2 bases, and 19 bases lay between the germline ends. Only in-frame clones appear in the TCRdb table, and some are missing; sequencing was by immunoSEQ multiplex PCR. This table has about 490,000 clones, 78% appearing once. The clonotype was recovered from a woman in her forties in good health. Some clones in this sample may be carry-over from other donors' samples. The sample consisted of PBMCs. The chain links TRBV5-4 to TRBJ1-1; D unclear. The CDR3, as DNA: TGTGCCAGCAGCTTTTGGTATCCTCCCTGGGGTAACACTGAAGCTTTCTTT. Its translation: CASSFWYPPWGNTEAFF.